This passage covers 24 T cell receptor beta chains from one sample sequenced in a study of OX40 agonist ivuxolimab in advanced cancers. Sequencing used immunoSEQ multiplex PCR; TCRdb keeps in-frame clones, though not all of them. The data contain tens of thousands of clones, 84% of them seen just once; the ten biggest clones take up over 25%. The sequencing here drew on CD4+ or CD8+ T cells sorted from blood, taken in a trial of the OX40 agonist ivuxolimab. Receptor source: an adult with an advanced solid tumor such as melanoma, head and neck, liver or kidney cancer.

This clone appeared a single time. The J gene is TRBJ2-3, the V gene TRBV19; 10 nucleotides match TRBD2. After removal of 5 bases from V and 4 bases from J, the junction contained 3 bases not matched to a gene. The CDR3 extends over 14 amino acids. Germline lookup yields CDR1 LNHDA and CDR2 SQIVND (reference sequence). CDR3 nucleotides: TGTGCCAGTAGTCCAGGACTAGCGGCAGATACGCAGTATTTT. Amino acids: CASSPGLAADTQYF.

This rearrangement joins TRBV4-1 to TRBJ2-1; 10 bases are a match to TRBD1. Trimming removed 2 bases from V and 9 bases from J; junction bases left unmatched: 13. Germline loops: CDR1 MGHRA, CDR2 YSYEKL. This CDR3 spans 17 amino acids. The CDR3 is CASSQHPGQGWLSEQFF. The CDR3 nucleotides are TGCGCCAGCAGCCAACACCCGGGACAGGGGTGGTTGAGTGAGCAGTTCTTC.

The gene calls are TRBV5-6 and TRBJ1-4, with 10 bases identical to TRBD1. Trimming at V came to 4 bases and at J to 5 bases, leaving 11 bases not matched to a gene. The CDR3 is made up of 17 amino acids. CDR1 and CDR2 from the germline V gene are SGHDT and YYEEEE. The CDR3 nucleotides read TGTGCCAGCAGCACCCGCTATCGACAGGGGGCAAATGAAAAACTGTTTTTT. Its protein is CASSTRYRQGANEKLFF. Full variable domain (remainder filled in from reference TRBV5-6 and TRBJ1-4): DAGVTQSPTHLIKTRGQQVTLRCSPKSGHDTVSWYQQALGQGPQFIFQYYEEEERQRGNFPDRFSGHQFPNYSSELNVNALLLGDSALYLCASSTRYRQGANEKLFFGSGTQLSVL.

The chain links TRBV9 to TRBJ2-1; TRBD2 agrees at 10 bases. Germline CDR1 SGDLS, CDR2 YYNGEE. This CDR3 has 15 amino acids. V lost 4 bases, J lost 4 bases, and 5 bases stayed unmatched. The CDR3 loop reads CASSPGLAVYNEQFF. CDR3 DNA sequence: TGTGCCAGCAGCCCCGGACTAGCGGTTTACAATGAGCAGTTCTTC. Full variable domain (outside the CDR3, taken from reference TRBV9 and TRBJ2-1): DSGVTQTPKHLITATGQRVTLRCSPRSGDLSVYWYQQSLDQGLQFLIQYYNGEERAKGNILERFSAQQFPDLHSELNLSSLELGDSALYFCASSPGLAVYNEQFFGPGTRLTVL.

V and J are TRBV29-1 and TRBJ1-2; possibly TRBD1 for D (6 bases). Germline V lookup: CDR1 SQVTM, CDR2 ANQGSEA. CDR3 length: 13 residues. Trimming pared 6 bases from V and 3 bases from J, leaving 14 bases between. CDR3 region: CSVPAGAHYGYTF. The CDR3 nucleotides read TGCAGCGTCCCCGCGGGGGCCCACTATGGCTACACCTTC.

The CDR3 spells CASSQSNGGQKITDTQYF. The CDR3 nucleotides read TGTGCCAGCAGCCAATCAAATGGGGGACAGAAGATCACAGATACGCAGTATTTT. The rearrangement joins TRBV9 to TRBJ2-3; 7 bases line up with TRBD1. The V gene end was trimmed by 4 bases and the J gene end by 2 bases; junction bases not matched to a gene: 16. From germline, CDR1 is SGDLS and CDR2 YYNGEE. The CDR3 spans 18 residues. Complete variable domain (other parts from reference TRBV9 and TRBJ2-3): DSGVTQTPKHLITATGQRVTLRCSPRSGDLSVYWYQQSLDQGLQFLIQYYNGEERAKGNILERFSAQQFPDLHSELNLSSLELGDSALYFCASSQSNGGQKITDTQYFGPGTRLTVL.

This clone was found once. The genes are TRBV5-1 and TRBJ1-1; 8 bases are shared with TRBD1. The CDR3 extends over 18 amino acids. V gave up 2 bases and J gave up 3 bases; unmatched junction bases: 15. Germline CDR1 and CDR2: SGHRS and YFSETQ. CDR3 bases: TGCGCCAGCAGCTTCGATGACAGGGGCGAGGAGGGAGACACTGAAGCTTTCTTT. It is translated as CASSFDDRGEEGDTEAFF. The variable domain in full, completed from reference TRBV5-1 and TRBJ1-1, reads KAGVTQTPRYLIKTRGQQVTLSCSPISGHRSVSWYQQTPGQGLQFLFEYFSETQRNKGNFPGRFSGRQFSNSRSEMNVSTLELGDSALYLCASSFDDRGEEGDTEAFFGQGTRLTVV.

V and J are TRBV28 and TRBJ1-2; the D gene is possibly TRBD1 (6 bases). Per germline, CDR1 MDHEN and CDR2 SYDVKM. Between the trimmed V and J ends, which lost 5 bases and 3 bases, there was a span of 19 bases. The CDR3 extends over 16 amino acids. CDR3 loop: CASSPRRGLAYYGYTF. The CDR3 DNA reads TGTGCCAGCAGTCCCCGGCGGGGGCTTGCCTACTATGGCTACACCTTC.

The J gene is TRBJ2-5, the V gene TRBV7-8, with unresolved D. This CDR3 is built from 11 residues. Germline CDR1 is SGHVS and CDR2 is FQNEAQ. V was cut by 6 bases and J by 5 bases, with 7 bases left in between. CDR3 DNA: TGTGCCAGCAGGCATAGGGAGACCCAGTACTTC. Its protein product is CASRHRETQYF.

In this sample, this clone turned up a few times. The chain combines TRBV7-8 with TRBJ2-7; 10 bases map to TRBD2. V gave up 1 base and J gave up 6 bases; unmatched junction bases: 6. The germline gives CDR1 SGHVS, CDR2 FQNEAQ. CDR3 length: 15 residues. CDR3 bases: TGTGCCAGCAGCTTAGGGATAGCGGGAGGAACCGAGCAGTACTTC. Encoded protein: CASSLGIAGGTEQYF.

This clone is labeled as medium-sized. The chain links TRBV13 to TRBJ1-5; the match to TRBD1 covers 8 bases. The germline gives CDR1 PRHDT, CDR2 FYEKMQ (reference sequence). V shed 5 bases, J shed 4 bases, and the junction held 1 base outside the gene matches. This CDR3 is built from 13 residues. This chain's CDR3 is CASSNRGNQPQHF. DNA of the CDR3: TGTGCCAGCAGCAACAGGGGGAATCAGCCCCAGCATTTT.

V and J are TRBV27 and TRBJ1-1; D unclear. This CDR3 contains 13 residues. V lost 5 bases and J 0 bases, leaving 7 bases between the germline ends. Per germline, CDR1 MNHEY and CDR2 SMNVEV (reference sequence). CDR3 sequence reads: CASSPGLNTEAFF. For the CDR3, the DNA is TGTGCCAGCAGTCCGGGATTGAACACTGAAGCTTTCTTT.

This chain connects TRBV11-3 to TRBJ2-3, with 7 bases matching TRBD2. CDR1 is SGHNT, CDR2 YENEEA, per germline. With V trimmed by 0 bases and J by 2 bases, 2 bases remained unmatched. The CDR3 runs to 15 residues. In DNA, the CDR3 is TGTGCCAGCAGCTTAGATGGGAGGGACACAGATACGCAGTATTTT. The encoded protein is CASSLDGRDTDTQYF.

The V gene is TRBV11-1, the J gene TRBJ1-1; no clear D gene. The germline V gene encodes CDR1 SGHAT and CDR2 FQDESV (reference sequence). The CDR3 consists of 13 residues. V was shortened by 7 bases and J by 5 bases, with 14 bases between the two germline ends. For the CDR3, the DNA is TGTGCCAGCAACCAACATCAGAGGACTGAAGCTTTCTTT. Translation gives CASNQHQRTEAFF.

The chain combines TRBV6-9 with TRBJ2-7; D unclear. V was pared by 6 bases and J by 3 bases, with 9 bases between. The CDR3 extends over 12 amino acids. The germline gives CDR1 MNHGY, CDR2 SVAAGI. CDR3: CASRGRIYEQYF. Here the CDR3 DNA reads TGTGCCAGCAGAGGACGGATCTACGAGCAGTACTTC.

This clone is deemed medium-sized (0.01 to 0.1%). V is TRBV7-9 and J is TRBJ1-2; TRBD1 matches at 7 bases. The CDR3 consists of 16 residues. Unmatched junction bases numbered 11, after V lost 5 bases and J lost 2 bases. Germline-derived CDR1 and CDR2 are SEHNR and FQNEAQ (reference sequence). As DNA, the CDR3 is TGTGCCAGCAGCCACACCCGGACAGGCACGAACTATGGCTACACCTTC. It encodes CASSHTRTGTNYGYTF.

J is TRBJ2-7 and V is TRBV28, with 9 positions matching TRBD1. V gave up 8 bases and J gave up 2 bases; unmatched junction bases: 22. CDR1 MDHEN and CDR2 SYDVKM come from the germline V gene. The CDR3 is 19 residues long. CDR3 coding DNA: TGTGCCAGCGGTGGGGAGTGGACAGGGGTTTGGGAAGGGGCCTACGAGCAGTACTTC. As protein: CASGGEWTGVWEGAYEQYF.

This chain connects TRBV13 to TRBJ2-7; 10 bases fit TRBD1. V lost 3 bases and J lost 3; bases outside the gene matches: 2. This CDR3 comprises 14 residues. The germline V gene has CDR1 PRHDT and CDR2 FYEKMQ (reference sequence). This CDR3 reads CASSFGTGDYEQYF. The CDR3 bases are TGTGCCAGCAGCTTTGGGACAGGGGACTACGAGCAGTACTTC.

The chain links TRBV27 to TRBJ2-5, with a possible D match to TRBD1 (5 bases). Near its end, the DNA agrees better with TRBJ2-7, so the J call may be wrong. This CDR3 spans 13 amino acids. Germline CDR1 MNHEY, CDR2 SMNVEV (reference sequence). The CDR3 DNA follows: TGTGCCAGCAGCCTAACCCGCAGGGCCGAGCAGTACTTC. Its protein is CASSLTRRAEQYF.

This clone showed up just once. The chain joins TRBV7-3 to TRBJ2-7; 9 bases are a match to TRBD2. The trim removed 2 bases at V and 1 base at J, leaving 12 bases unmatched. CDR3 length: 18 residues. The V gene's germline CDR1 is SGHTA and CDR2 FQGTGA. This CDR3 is CASSLYLAGFSKSYEQYF. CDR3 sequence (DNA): TGTGCCAGCAGCTTATACCTAGCGGGATTCTCCAAGTCCTACGAGCAGTACTTC.

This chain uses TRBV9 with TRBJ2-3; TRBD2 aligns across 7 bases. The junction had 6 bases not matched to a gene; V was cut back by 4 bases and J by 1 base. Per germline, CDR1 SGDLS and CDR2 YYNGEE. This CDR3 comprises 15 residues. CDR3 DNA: TGTGCCAGCAGCTCGAGACTAGCAGGCACAGATACGCAGTATTTT. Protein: CASSSRLAGTDTQYF. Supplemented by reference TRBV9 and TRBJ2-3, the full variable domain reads DSGVTQTPKHLITATGQRVTLRCSPRSGDLSVYWYQQSLDQGLQFLIQYYNGEERAKGNILERFSAQQFPDLHSELNLSSLELGDSALYFCASSSRLAGTDTQYFGPGTRLTVL.

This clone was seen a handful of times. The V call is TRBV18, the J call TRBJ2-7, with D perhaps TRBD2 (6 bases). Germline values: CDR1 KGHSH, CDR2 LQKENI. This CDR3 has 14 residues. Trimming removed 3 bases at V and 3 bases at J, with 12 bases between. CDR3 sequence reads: CASSPGDSIYEQYF. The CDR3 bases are TGTGCCAGCTCACCGGGGGACTCCATCTACGAGCAGTACTTC.

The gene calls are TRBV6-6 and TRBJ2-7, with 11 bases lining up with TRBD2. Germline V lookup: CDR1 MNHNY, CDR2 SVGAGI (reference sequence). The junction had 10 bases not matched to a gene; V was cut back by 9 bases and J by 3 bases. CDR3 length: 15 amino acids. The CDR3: CASMGTSGYFYEQYF. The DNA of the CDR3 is TGTGCCAGTATGGGGACTAGCGGATACTTCTACGAGCAGTACTTC.

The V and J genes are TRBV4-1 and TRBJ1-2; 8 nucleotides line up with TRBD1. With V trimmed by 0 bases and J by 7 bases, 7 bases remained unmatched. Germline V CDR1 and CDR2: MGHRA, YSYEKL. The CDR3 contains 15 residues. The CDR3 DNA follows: TGCGCCAGCAGCCAAGAAACGGACAGGGATCTTGGCTACACCTTC. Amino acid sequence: CASSQETDRDLGYTF.